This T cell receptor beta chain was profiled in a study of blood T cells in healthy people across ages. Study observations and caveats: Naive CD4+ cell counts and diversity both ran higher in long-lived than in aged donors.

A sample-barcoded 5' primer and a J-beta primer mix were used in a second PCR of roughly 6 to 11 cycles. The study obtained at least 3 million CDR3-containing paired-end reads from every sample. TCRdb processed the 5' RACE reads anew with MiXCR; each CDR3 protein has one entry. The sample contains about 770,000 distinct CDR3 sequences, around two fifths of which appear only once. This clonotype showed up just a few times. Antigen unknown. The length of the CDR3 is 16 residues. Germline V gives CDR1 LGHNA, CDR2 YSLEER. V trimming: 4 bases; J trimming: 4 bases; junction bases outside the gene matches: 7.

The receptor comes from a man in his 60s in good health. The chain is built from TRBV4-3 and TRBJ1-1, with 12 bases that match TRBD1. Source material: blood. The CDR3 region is CASSLAGQGAGTEAFF. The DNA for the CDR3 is TGCGCCAGCAGCCTCGCGGGACAGGGGGCAGGCACTGAAGCTTTCTTT.